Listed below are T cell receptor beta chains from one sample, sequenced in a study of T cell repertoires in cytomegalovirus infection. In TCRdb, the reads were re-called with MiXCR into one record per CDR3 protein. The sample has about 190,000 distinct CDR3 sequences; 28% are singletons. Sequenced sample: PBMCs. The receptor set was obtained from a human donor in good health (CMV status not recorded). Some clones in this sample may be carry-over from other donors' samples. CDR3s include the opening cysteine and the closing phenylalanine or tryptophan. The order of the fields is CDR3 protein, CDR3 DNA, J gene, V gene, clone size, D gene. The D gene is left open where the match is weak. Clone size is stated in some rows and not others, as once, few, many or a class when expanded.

cdr3_aa: CSVEVGGSLNTEAFF; cdr3_nt: TGCAGCGTTGAAGTAGGGGGCAGCCTGAACACTGAAGCTTTCTTT; j_call: TRBJ1-1; v_call: TRBV29-1; clone_size: .; d_call: TRBD1
cdr3_aa: CASSLAAANTEAFF; cdr3_nt: TGCGCCAGCAGCTTGGCCGCAGCGAACACTGAAGCTTTCTTT; j_call: TRBJ1-1; v_call: TRBV5-1; clone_size: .; d_call: .
cdr3_aa: CASSSDSRNEKLFF; cdr3_nt: TGTGCCAGCAGCTCCGACAGTCGCAATGAAAAACTGTTTTTT; j_call: TRBJ1-4; v_call: TRBV7-2; clone_size: .; d_call: .
cdr3_aa: CASSLWGDTQYF; cdr3_nt: TGTGCCAGCAGCTTATGGGGAGATACGCAGTATTTT; j_call: TRBJ2-3; v_call: TRBV7-3; clone_size: .; d_call: .
cdr3_aa: CASSYDEGYTEAFF; cdr3_nt: TGTGCCAGCAGTTACGATGAGGGGTACACTGAAGCTTTCTTT; j_call: TRBJ1-1; v_call: TRBV6-6; clone_size: few; d_call: .
cdr3_aa: CASSDDGTAGEKLFF; cdr3_nt: TGTGCCAGCAGCGATGACGGGACAGCGGGCGAAAAACTGTTTTTT; j_call: TRBJ1-4; v_call: TRBV7-2; clone_size: many; d_call: TRBD1
cdr3_aa: CASSLQTGAYGNQPQHF; cdr3_nt: TGTGCCAGCAGCTTACAGACAGGGGCTTATGGCAATCAGCCCCAGCATTTT; j_call: TRBJ1-5; v_call: TRBV7-2; clone_size: many; d_call: TRBD1
cdr3_aa: CASSPKTAGNTIYF; cdr3_nt: TGTGCCAGCAGCCCAAAGACAGCTGGAAACACCATATATTTT; j_call: TRBJ1-3; v_call: TRBV7-8; clone_size: few; d_call: .
cdr3_aa: CAISESLAEAFF; cdr3_nt: TGTGCCATCAGTGAGTCTCTCGCTGAAGCTTTCTTT; j_call: TRBJ1-1; v_call: TRBV10-3; clone_size: few; d_call: .
cdr3_aa: CASSPNGGAYEQYF; cdr3_nt: TGTGCCAGCTCTCCAAATGGGGGAGCCTACGAGCAGTACTTC; j_call: TRBJ2-7; v_call: TRBV18; clone_size: .; d_call: .
cdr3_aa: CASSEEGGADTQYF; cdr3_nt: TGCGCCAGCAGTGAGGAGGGTGGGGCGGATACGCAGTATTTT; j_call: TRBJ2-3; v_call: TRBV10-2; clone_size: few; d_call: .
cdr3_aa: CASSLFPRGVEETQYF; cdr3_nt: TGTGCCAGCAGCTTATTTCCCCGGGGGGTTGAAGAGACCCAGTACTTC; j_call: TRBJ2-5; v_call: TRBV7-9; clone_size: .; d_call: TRBD2
cdr3_aa: CASSQVGDTGELFF; cdr3_nt: TGTGCCAGCAGCCAGGTTGGGGACACCGGGGAGCTGTTTTTT; j_call: TRBJ2-2; v_call: TRBV7-2; clone_size: many; d_call: .